This entry lists 32 T cell receptor beta chains sequenced from one sample in a study of CD8 T cells in ankylosing spondylitis. General study points: Seemingly characteristic of ankylosing spondylitis blood was a TCR beta motif consisting of under 10 highly homologous variants.

In TCRdb, the 5' RACE reads were re-called with MiXCR into one record per CDR3 protein. The repertoire holds about 440,000 distinct CDR3 sequences, with more than 15% as singletons. These TCRs' antigens remain unknown. The specimen was blood, either unsorted or a sorted T cell fraction (not recorded which). The receptors were sampled from a male donor with ankylosing spondylitis.

The chain links TRBV6-2 or TRBV6-3 to TRBJ2-7, with D maybe TRBD2 (6 bases). Germline assignment: CDR1 MNHEY and CDR2 SVGEGT. With 5 bases removed from V and 3 bases from J, the gap between germline ends came to 17 bases. This CDR3 is 15 amino acids long. The CDR3 bases are TGTGCCAGCAGTGATGGGGACTGGGCAAACTACGAGCAGTACTTC. This translates into CASSDGDWANYEQYF.

V gene TRBV20-1 combines with J gene TRBJ2-1; D remains ambiguous. The V end was cut by 6 bases, the J end by 9 bases, with 15 bases between. CDR1 is DFQATT and CDR2 is SNEGSKA in the germline V gene (reference sequence). This CDR3 contains 12 residues. The CDR3 bases are TGCAGTGCCCTCCAGGTACGAGGTGAGCAGTTCTTC. It specifies CSALQVRGEQFF.

The chain links TRBV20-1 to TRBJ2-1, with D maybe TRBD1 (6 bases). Germline V gene data show CDR1 as DFQATT and CDR2 as SNEGSKA (reference sequence). V was shortened by 2 bases and J by 8 bases, with 7 bases between the two germline ends. This CDR3 is built from 11 residues. CDR3 sequence (DNA): TGCAGTGCTAGATCAGGGGATGAGCAGTTCTTC. It codes for CSARSGDEQFF.

The chain is built from TRBV7-3 and TRBJ2-1, with D uncertain. Germline V gene data show CDR1 as SGHTA and CDR2 as FQGTGA. CDR3 length: 16 residues. Between the trimmed V and J ends, which lost 4 bases and 0 bases, there was a span of 13 bases. CDR3 nucleotides: TGTGCCAGCAGCTACCAGCCCTTGAGCTCCTACAATGAGCAGTTCTTC. This sequence encodes CASSYQPLSSYNEQFF.

V usage is TRBV18 and J usage is TRBJ1-1, with a possible D match to TRBD1 (5 bases). The germline V gene encodes CDR1 KGHSH and CDR2 LQKENI. Trimming stripped 8 bases from V and 3 bases from J, with 16 bases between. The CDR3 contains 14 residues. CDR3 nucleotides: TGTGCCAGCCGCGCCGGGTGGGGGGACACTGAAGCTTTCTTT. Protein: CASRAGWGDTEAFF.

The CDR3: CASSQGEGWDTEAFF. CDR3 bases: TGCGCCAGCAGCCAGGGAGAGGGGTGGGACACTGAAGCTTTCTTT. The V and J genes are TRBV4-1 and TRBJ1-1; perhaps TRBD1 as D (5 bases). V was pared by 3 bases and J by 3 bases, with 14 bases between. CDR1 is MGHRA, CDR2 YSYEKL, per germline. This CDR3 has 15 amino acids.

The sample holds a few counts of this clonotype. This rearrangement joins TRBV20-1 to TRBJ1-2; a weak D match, TRBD1 (5 bases). Germline CDR1 reads DFQATT; CDR2 reads SNEGSKA (reference sequence). This CDR3 has 14 residues. Trimming took off 0 bases at V and 3 bases at J, with 11 bases between the two ends. The CDR3 DNA follows: TGCAGTGCTAGAGATCTTCGGGGGGACTATGGCTACACCTTC. Translation gives CSARDLRGDYGYTF.

V and J are TRBV15 and TRBJ1-2; 7 positions agree with TRBD1. In germline, CDR1 is LNHNV, CDR2 YYDKDF (reference sequence). This CDR3 is built from 12 residues. V lost 4 bases and J lost 4; bases outside the gene matches: 0. Here the CDR3 reads CATSKGAYGYTF. DNA for the CDR3: TGTGCCACCAGCAAGGGGGCCTATGGCTACACCTTC.

CDR3 sequence: CASSLMGDVHEQYF. Here the CDR3 DNA reads TGTGCCAGCAGCTTGATGGGAGACGTTCACGAGCAGTACTTC. The chain combines TRBV7-2 with TRBJ2-7; D might be TRBD2 (5 bases). Germline lookup yields CDR1 SGHTA and CDR2 FQGNSA. Trimming removed 3 bases at V and 5 bases at J, with 14 bases between. The CDR3 runs 14 residues.

The rearrangement joins TRBV28 to TRBJ1-1, with a weak D call TRBD1 (5 bases). This CDR3 has 14 residues. V lost 6 bases, J lost 4 bases, and 15 bases lay in between. From germline, CDR1 is MDHEN and CDR2 SYDVKM. CDR3 DNA sequence: TGTGCCAGCAGCTCAGGGTCGACGAGCACTGAAGCTTTCTTT. It is translated as CASSSGSTSTEAFF. Drawing the rest from reference TRBV28 and TRBJ1-1, the complete variable domain is DVKVTQSSRYLVKRTGEKVFLECVQDMDHENMFWYRQDPGLGLRLIYFSYDVKMKEKGDIPEGYSVSREKKERFSLILESASTNQTSMYLCASSSGSTSTEAFFGQGTRLTVV.

This chain joins TRBV10-3 and TRBJ2-4, with TRBD2 as a possible D gene (6 bases). The CDR3 has 15 amino acids. Germline CDR1 is ENHRY and CDR2 is SYGVKD. V dropped 0 bases and J dropped 4 bases, with 10 bases sitting between them. CDR3 DNA sequence: TGTGCCATCAGTGAGTCGAATAGCGGTAAAAACATTCAGTACTTC. Its translation is CAISESNSGKNIQYF.

Ten or more counts support this clonotype. This rearrangement joins TRBV12-3 or TRBV12-4 to TRBJ2-1; tentative D call: TRBD2 (6 bases). V was clipped by 3 bases and J by 5 bases, with 14 bases between them. The CDR3 spans 15 residues. CDR3 protein: CASSFWRAFNNEQFF. The CDR3 bases are TGTGCCAGCAGTTTCTGGAGGGCCTTTAACAATGAGCAGTTCTTC.

This clonotype was counted between two and nine times. The chain joins TRBV3-1 to TRBJ1-4; 10 positions agree with TRBD1. This CDR3 has 15 residues. Germline lookup yields CDR1 LGHDT and CDR2 YNNKEL (reference sequence). Unmatched junction bases numbered 0, after V lost 4 bases and J lost 1 base. In DNA form, the CDR3 reads TGTGCCAGCAGCCGGACAGGGGGAACTAATGAAAAACTGTTTTTT. Amino acid sequence: CASSRTGGTNEKLFF. Filled out from reference TRBV3-1 and TRBJ1-4, the complete variable domain reads DTAVSQTPKYLVTQMGNDKSIKCEQNLGHDTMYWYKQDSKKFLKIMFSYNNKELIINETVPNRFSPKSPDKAHLNLHINSLELGDSAVYFCASSRTGGTNEKLFFGSGTQLSVL.

This clonotype has only a few counts. This chain uses TRBV6-2 or TRBV6-3 with TRBJ2-1; the D is unclear. The CDR3 extends over 15 amino acids. The V and J ends lost 0 bases and 2 bases respectively, with 8 bases between them. CDR1 is MNHEY, CDR2 SVGEGT, per germline. CDR3 region: CASSYSSPTYNEQFF. The CDR3, as DNA: TGTGCCAGCAGTTACTCGAGTCCAACCTACAATGAGCAGTTCTTC.

In its sample, this clonotype was seen a few times. The rearrangement joins TRBV12-3 or TRBV12-4 to TRBJ1-1; the D gene is possibly TRBD1 (5 bases). This CDR3 has 12 residues. The V and J ends lost 3 bases and 7 bases respectively, with 9 bases between them. The CDR3 bases are TGTGCCAGCAGTTTTTGGGGCCTTGAAGCTTTCTTT. It specifies CASSFWGLEAFF.

This clonotype was seen more than once but under ten times. The rearrangement uses TRBV6-2 or TRBV6-3 and TRBJ2-4, with 9 bases that match TRBD1. CDR3 size: 15 residues. Germline V gene sequence: CDR1 MNHEY, CDR2 SVGEGT. The V segment lost 6 bases and the J segment 14 bases; nucleotides outside the gene matches: 17. CDR3 residues: CASSITGGIQGAEYF. The CDR3 DNA reads TGTGCCAGCAGCATTACCGGGGGAATACAGGGGGCGGAGTACTTC.

The chain carries TRBV7-9 and TRBJ1-1; D is possibly TRBD1 (5 bases). Per the germline V gene, CDR1 is SEHNR and CDR2 is FQNEAQ (reference sequence). The CDR3 has 15 amino acids. The V gene lost 3 bases and the J gene lost 2 bases, with 13 bases spanning the gap. The CDR3 region is CASSFGAWENTEAFF. CDR3 DNA: TGTGCCAGCAGCTTTGGGGCGTGGGAAAACACTGAAGCTTTCTTT.

The chain is built from TRBV3-1 and TRBJ2-7, with D maybe TRBD2 (6 bases). The V end lost 4 bases, the J end lost 1 base, and 20 bases lay between the germline ends. CDR1 is LGHDT, CDR2 YNNKEL, per germline (reference sequence). There are 17 residues in the CDR3. The CDR3 is CASSLRFWGDRSYEQYF. The CDR3 nucleotides read TGTGCCAGCAGCCTCCGATTTTGGGGGGATAGGTCCTACGAGCAGTACTTC.

Concerning this clonotype: The junction departs from germline at one end; a sequencing error may be responsible. The rearrangement links TRBV12-3 or TRBV12-4 to TRBJ2-3, with 7 bases lining up with TRBD2. CDR3 length: 18 amino acids. The CDR3 sequence is CAISLALLWGAGRDTQYF. In nucleotides, the CDR3 is TGTGCCATCAGTTTAGCGCTTCTGTGGGGAGCGGGAAGGGATACGCAGTATTTT.

The chain carries TRBV7-2 and TRBJ1-5; D might be TRBD1 (6 bases). This CDR3 has 14 amino acids. CDR1 is SGHTA and CDR2 is FQGNSA in the germline V gene. Trimming stripped 3 bases from V and 6 bases from J, with 12 bases between. Written as DNA, the CDR3 is TGTGCCAGCAGCTTCGCCAGGGGAGGTCAGCCCCAGCATTTT. Its protein is CASSFARGGQPQHF.

The sample holds a few counts of this clonotype. The chain has TRBV20-1 and TRBJ2-3, with D possibly being TRBD2 (5 bases). Germline V gives CDR1 DFQATT, CDR2 SNEGSKA (reference sequence). The V end was cut by 3 bases, the J end by 3 bases, with 16 bases between. CDR3 length: 15 amino acids. The CDR3 reads CSARSVARTTDTQYF. CDR3 nucleotides: TGCAGTGCTAGGAGCGTAGCGCGGACTACAGATACGCAGTATTTT.

The table lists this clonotype with a few counts. V gene TRBV6-2 or TRBV6-3 combines with J gene TRBJ1-1, with unresolved D. The germline V and J ends were trimmed by 7 bases and 1 base, with 13 bases remaining between them. The CDR3 runs to 14 residues. Germline V gene sequence: CDR1 MNHEY, CDR2 SVGEGT. The CDR3 protein is CASTTPPRNTEAFF. The CDR3 coding sequence is TGTGCCAGCACAACGCCGCCCCGGAACACTGAAGCTTTCTTT.

This clonotype was picked up one time. V is TRBV20-1 and J is TRBJ2-7; D uncertain. V shed 3 bases and J shed 0 bases, with 9 bases lying between them. The germline CDR1 and CDR2 sequences are DFQATT and SNEGSKA (reference sequence). This CDR3 spans 13 amino acids. Here the CDR3 reads CSARGRSSYEQYF. In DNA form, the CDR3 reads TGCAGTGCTAGGGGCAGGAGCTCCTACGAGCAGTACTTC.

The rearrangement uses TRBV4-1 and TRBJ2-7; 7 bases are shared with TRBD2. Germline V gene data show CDR1 as MGHRA and CDR2 as YSYEKL. This CDR3 is 16 amino acids long. The trim removed 4 bases at V and 2 bases at J, leaving 11 bases unmatched. The CDR3 is CASSLQPERGTYEQYF. The CDR3 nucleotides are TGCGCCAGCAGCCTACAGCCTGAGCGGGGTACCTACGAGCAGTACTTC.

This clonotype was seen only a few times. The genes are TRBV5-1 and TRBJ2-1, with 7 bases matching TRBD2. The ends lost 4 bases at V and 9 bases at J; junction bases unmatched: 4. The CDR3 sequence is 12 residues long. The germline gives CDR1 SGHRS, CDR2 YFSETQ. DNA of the CDR3: TGCGCCAGCAGCGAACCGGGGGGTGAGCAGTTCTTC. Protein sequence: CASSEPGGEQFF.

J is TRBJ2-5 and V is TRBV18; D is unresolved. V was cut by 4 bases and J by 1 base, with 7 bases left in between. The CDR3 has 13 amino acids. CDR1 is KGHSH and CDR2 is LQKENI in the germline V gene. The CDR3 reads CASSLAFQETQYF. The CDR3 DNA follows: TGTGCCAGCTCACTGGCCTTCCAAGAGACCCAGTACTTC.

The J gene is TRBJ1-1, the V gene TRBV7-8; TRBD1 aligns across 11 bases. The CDR3 contains 18 residues. J gave up 5 bases and V 5 bases, and 16 bases lay outside the gene matches. Germline CDR1 SGHVS, CDR2 FQNEAQ. DNA for the CDR3: TGTGCCAGCAGCGCCCCCTTGGACAGGGGGCGCCGAGGGACTGAAGCTTTCTTT. Residues: CASSAPLDRGRRGTEAFF.

This clonotype was seen a handful of times. V is TRBV12-3 or TRBV12-4 and J is TRBJ2-6; 7 bases map to TRBD1. The CDR3 totals 16 residues. The V gene end was trimmed by 5 bases and the J gene end by 0 bases; junction bases not matched to a gene: 4. For the CDR3, the DNA is TGTGCCAGCAGTATGGGACAGCTCTCTGGGGCCAACGTCCTGACTTTC. As protein: CASSMGQLSGANVLTF.

The table lists this clonotype with a few counts. J is TRBJ2-7 and V is TRBV5-1, with D perhaps given as TRBD1 or TRBD2 (5 bases each). CDR1 and CDR2 (germline): SGHRS, YFSETQ. The CDR3 has 14 amino acids. Between the trimmed V and J ends, which lost 0 bases and 5 bases, there was a span of 12 bases. The CDR3 is CASSLGGVLDEQYF. In DNA, the CDR3 is TGCGCCAGCAGCTTGGGAGGGGTACTCGACGAGCAGTACTTC.

The CDR3 DNA follows: TGTGCCAGCAGCCCGGCTATAGGAGCCTTCCAGGGCTACACCTTC. Its translation: CASSPAIGAFQGYTF. This rearrangement joins TRBV7-9 to TRBJ1-2, with D unclear. Germline-derived CDR1 and CDR2 are SEHNR and FQNEAQ (reference sequence). This CDR3 spans 15 amino acids. V shed 5 bases and J shed 8 bases, with 21 bases lying between them. Full variable domain (outside the CDR3, taken from reference TRBV7-9 and TRBJ1-2): DTGVSQNPRHKITKRGQNVTFRCDPISEHNRLYWYRQTLGQGPEFLTYFQNEAQLEKSRLLSDRFSAERPKGSFSTLEIQRTEQGDSAMYLCASSPAIGAFQGYTFGSGTRLTVV.

This clonotype was observed at least ten times. This chain uses TRBV29-1 with TRBJ2-7; no reliable D call. V gave up 7 bases and J gave up 2 bases, with 9 bases separating them. The CDR3 sequence is 11 residues long. Per germline, CDR1 SQVTM and CDR2 ANQGSEA. For the CDR3, the DNA is TGCAGCGGCGGAGATACCTACGAGCAGTACTTC. Amino acid sequence: CSGGDTYEQYF.

This clonotype was counted between two and nine times. V usage is TRBV4-3 and J usage is TRBJ2-3; 9 nucleotides match TRBD2. The germline V gene has CDR1 LGHNA and CDR2 YSLEER. V trimming: 4 bases; J trimming: 1 base; junction bases outside the gene matches: 6. The CDR3 is made up of 16 amino acids. The DNA for the CDR3 is TGCGCCAGCAGCCTCACTCCTAGCGGGGGCACAGATACGCAGTATTTT. Translating gives CASSLTPSGGTDTQYF.